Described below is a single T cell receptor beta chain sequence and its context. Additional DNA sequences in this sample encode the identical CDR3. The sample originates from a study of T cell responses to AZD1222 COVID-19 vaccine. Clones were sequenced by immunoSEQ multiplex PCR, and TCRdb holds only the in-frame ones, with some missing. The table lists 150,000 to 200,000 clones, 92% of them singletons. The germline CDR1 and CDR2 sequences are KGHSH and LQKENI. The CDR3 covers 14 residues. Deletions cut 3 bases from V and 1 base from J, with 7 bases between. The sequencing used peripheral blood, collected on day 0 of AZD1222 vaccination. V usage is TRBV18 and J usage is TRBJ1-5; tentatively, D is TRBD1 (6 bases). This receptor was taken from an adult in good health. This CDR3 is CASSPGQSNQPQHF. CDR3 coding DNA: TGTGCCAGCTCACCCGGACAGAGCAATCAGCCCCAGCATTTT.